The present TCR beta chain was sequenced within a study of T cells in localized non-small cell lung cancer. Libraries were prepared by immunoSEQ multiplex PCR; TCRdb keeps only in-frame clonotypes and omits some of them. The sample has some 51,000 clones, 80% to 90% seen once. The CDR3 loop spans 15 amino acids. Trimming took 4 bases from V and 6 from J; bases not matched to a gene: 8. Per the germline V gene, CDR1 is SGHKS and CDR2 is YYEKEE (reference sequence). This clone was counted only a few times. Its antigen is not identified. Study-level findings and limits: Because only a single region of the tumor was sequenced, heterogeneity remains possible.

The V and J genes are TRBV5-5 and TRBJ1-2, with 11 nucleotides matching TRBD1. The TCR comes from a woman aged 40-75 years with stage I lung adenocarcinoma. Sequenced here: peripheral blood, sampled before any cancer treatment. The CDR3 sequence is CASSPGTGGNHGYTF. The CDR3 DNA is TGTGCCAGCAGCCCAGGGACAGGGGGGAACCATGGCTACACCTTC.